This TCR beta chain was obtained from a study of blood T cell repertoires in COVID-19. Per the study methods: Researchers report that nucleated cell counts were estimated from reference gene primer amplification. The table came from immunoSEQ multiplex PCR; TCRdb's copy has only in-frame clones and leaves some out. V, J and clone size derive from that table, while D and trimming were established from the DNA sequence. The sample includes 200,000 or so clones, approximately 83% of them seen just once. This CDR3 spans 13 amino acids. The V end lost 7 bases, the J end lost 6 bases, and 13 bases lay between the germline ends. Germline V gene data show CDR1 as SNHLY and CDR2 as FYNNEI.

The receptor was derived from a middle-aged woman with acute COVID-19. The chain recombines TRBV2 with TRBJ2-1, with D unclear. Material: PBMCs or T cells enriched from blood (not recorded which). For the CDR3, the DNA is TGTGCCAGCAATAGAGAACAGTTCAATGAGCAGTTCTTC. It specifies CASNREQFNEQFF.